This TCR beta chain was profiled in a study of blood T cell repertoires in COVID-19. Study-wide background: Sites in the United States, Italy and Spain provided acute and convalescent COVID-19 samples. Sources were T cells, B-cell-depleted T cells, or PBMCs; the material itself was cDNA or gDNA.

Authors' processing steps: Nucleated cell number was recorded as an estimate derived from reference gene primer amplification. Profiled with immunoSEQ multiplex PCR; TCRdb holds only in-frame clones, not every one. D and trimming were read from the DNA, whereas the V and J calls and clone size are those reported in that table. This table holds about 150,000 clones, roughly four fifths found once. Germline values: CDR1 MNHEY, CDR2 SVGAGI. The CDR3 consists of 11 residues. Trimming removed 2 bases at V and 7 bases at J, with 5 bases between. This clonotype was sampled from a human donor with acute or convalescent COVID-19. The donor label of this sample is uncertain. Sequenced sample: peripheral blood. J is TRBJ1-1 and V is TRBV6-5, with D uncertain. This chain's CDR3 is CASSYHGEAFF. DNA for the CDR3: TGTGCCAGCAGTTACCACGGTGAAGCTTTCTTT.